The 18 T cell receptor beta chains listed next were all sequenced from one sample in a study of beta chain features in type 1 diabetes. Study-level points and caveats: There was a moderate but significant shortening of TCRB CDR3s in all four CD4+ subsets of Type 1 diabetes patients.

The entirety of the isolated RNA underwent reverse transcription, so expressed TCRB transcripts were sequenced. Here immunoSEQ multiplex PCR was the method, and the copy in TCRdb shows in-frame clones only, minus some. Here the sample spans roughly 700,000 clones, around an eighth being singletons. No antigens are known for them. The sequencing input was naive CD4+ T cells from blood. The receptors come from a man between 18 and 35 years old with type 1 diabetes.

V is TRBV7-9 and J is TRBJ2-5; D call uncertain. Germline lookup yields CDR1 SEHNR and CDR2 FQNEAQ (reference sequence). Trimming shortened V by 1 base and J by 7 bases, and 7 bases separated the two germline ends. The CDR3 loop spans 12 amino acids. In DNA form, the CDR3 reads TGTGCCAGCAGCTTAGGCCAACCGACCCAGTACTTC. It encodes CASSLGQPTQYF. The full variable domain, completed using reference TRBV7-9 and TRBJ2-5, is DTGVSQNPRHKITKRGQNVTFRCDPISEHNRLYWYRQTLGQGPEFLTYFQNEAQLEKSRLLSDRFSAERPKGSFSTLEIQRTEQGDSAMYLCASSLGQPTQYFGPGTRLLVL.

This clone was observed a handful of times. The V and J genes are TRBV30 and TRBJ2-2; D not certain. The V gene lost 0 bases and the J gene lost 9 bases, with 5 bases spanning the gap. The CDR3 is 11 residues long. The germline gives CDR1 GTSNPN, CDR2 SVGIG (reference sequence). The CDR3 sequence is CAWSVRWELFF. The CDR3 DNA reads as TGTGCCTGGAGTGTAAGGTGGGAGCTGTTTTTT.

This clone was detected only a few times. The rearrangement uses TRBV19 and TRBJ2-3; TRBD2 aligns across 10 bases. In germline, CDR1 is LNHDA, CDR2 SQIVND (reference sequence). The J segment lost 6 bases and the V segment lost 5 bases, leaving 11 bases of the junction unmatched. The CDR3 spans 16 residues. CDR3 amino acids: CASSPASGGATDTQYF. CDR3 in DNA: TGTGCCAGTAGTCCCGCCAGCGGGGGGGCCACCGATACGCAGTATTTT. Looking up the rest from reference TRBV19 and TRBJ2-3 gives the full variable domain: DGGITQSPKYLFRKEGQNVTLSCEQNLNHDAMYWYRQDPGQGLRLIYYSQIVNDFQKGDIAEGYSVSREKKESFPLTVTSAQKNPTAFYLCASSPASGGATDTQYFGPGTRLTVL.

V usage is TRBV6-1 and J usage is TRBJ1-4, with a possible D match to TRBD1 (5 bases). There are 15 residues in the CDR3. V lost 5 bases, J lost 2 bases, and 12 bases lay in between. Germline V gives CDR1 MNHNS, CDR2 SASEGT. The CDR3 sequence: CASSQDSGTNEKLFF. CDR3 nucleotides: TGTGCCAGCAGTCAAGACAGCGGGACTAATGAAAAACTGTTTTTT.

This clone was observed a handful of times. V usage is TRBV28 and J usage is TRBJ2-7; D may be TRBD2 (5 bases). V lost 8 bases and J lost 4, with 24 bases in between. The CDR3 sequence is 16 residues long. Germline V CDR1 and CDR2: MDHEN, SYDVKM. CDR3 in DNA: TGTGCCAGCTCCACCCAAAGGGCTAGCAAGATGTACGAGCAGTACTTC. Translated, it gives CASSTQRASKMYEQYF.

This clone was found a few times. This chain links TRBV9 with TRBJ1-1; D unclear. Germline V gene data show CDR1 as SGDLS and CDR2 as YYNGEE. This CDR3 contains 14 residues. V shed 0 bases and J shed 1 base, with 7 bases lying between them. The CDR3 DNA reads as TGTGCCAGCAGCGTAGCGTCGGAGAACACTGAAGCTTTCTTT. Translated, it gives CASSVASENTEAFF.

This clone came up a few times. The same CDR3 also results from other DNA sequences found in this sample. The chain uses TRBV30 and TRBJ1-1; TRBD1 is a possible D gene (6 bases). Trimming pared 0 bases from V and 3 bases from J, leaving 8 bases between. Germline CDR1 reads GTSNPN; CDR2 reads SVGIG (reference sequence). This CDR3 comprises 13 residues. Here the CDR3 DNA reads TGTGCCTGGAGTGTAGCAGGGGACACTGAAGCTTTCTTT. Translated: CAWSVAGDTEAFF.

Of note for this clone: At the DNA level, this CDR3 is encoded by other sequences in the same sample as well. The CDR3 sequence is CAWSPGTGVSPLHF. The CDR3 DNA follows: TGTGCCTGGAGTCCCGGGACAGGGGTTTCACCCCTCCACTTT. V usage is TRBV30 and J usage is TRBJ1-6; 10 bases line up with TRBD1. Germline CDR1 GTSNPN, CDR2 SVGIG (reference sequence). CDR3 size: 14 residues. Germline trimming cut 2 bases from V and 9 bases from J; bases unmatched to any gene: 4. Full variable domain (missing parts from reference TRBV30 and TRBJ1-6): SQTIHQWPATLVQPVGSPLSLECTVEGTSNPNLYWYRQAAGRGLQLLFYSVGIGQISSEVPQNLSASRPQDRQFILSSKKLLLSDSGFYLCAWSPGTGVSPLHFGNGTRLTVT.

In its sample, this clone was seen a few times. The V gene is TRBV2, the J gene TRBJ1-2, with D possibly matching TRBD1 (6 bases). The CDR3 runs 10 residues. CDR1 is SNHLY and CDR2 is FYNNEI in the germline V gene. V lost 8 bases to trimming and J lost 5 bases, with 6 bases between them. The CDR3 is CASQGYGYTF. CDR3 in DNA: TGTGCCAGCCAGGGGTATGGCTACACCTTC.

This chain connects TRBV2 to TRBJ1-5; D possibly corresponds to TRBD1 (6 bases). Trimming took 7 bases from V and 9 from J, leaving 19 bases between them. The germline V gene has CDR1 SNHLY and CDR2 FYNNEI. The CDR3 is 14 residues long. CDR3 coding DNA: TGTGCCAGCAAAGAAGGGACACCGGGGTTGCCCCAGCATTTT. Protein: CASKEGTPGLPQHF.

V gene TRBV18 combines with J gene TRBJ2-5, with D unresolved. The CDR3 covers 15 residues. V dropped 6 bases and J dropped 1 base, with 15 bases sitting between them. CDR1 KGHSH and CDR2 LQKENI come from the germline V gene. The CDR3 loop reads CASSPNEASQETQYF. The CDR3 DNA follows: TGTGCCAGCTCTCCTAACGAGGCAAGCCAAGAGACCCAGTACTTC. The full variable domain, its missing parts supplied by reference TRBV18 and TRBJ2-5, is NAGVMQNPRHLVRRRGQEARLRCSPMKGHSHVYWYRQLPEEGLKFMVYLQKENIIDESGMPKERFSAEFPKEGPSILRIQQVVRGDSAAYFCASSPNEASQETQYFGPGTRLLVL.

The chain combines TRBV7-8 with TRBJ2-5; TRBD1 is a possible D gene (7 bases). The CDR3 totals 14 residues. V lost 1 base and J lost 5, with 11 bases in between. CDR1 is SGHVS and CDR2 is FQNEAQ in the germline V gene. CDR3 region: CASSLDRGGETQYF. The CDR3 DNA is TGTGCCAGCAGCTTAGACAGGGGAGGCGAGACCCAGTACTTC.

The V and J genes are TRBV5-6 and TRBJ1-5, with D hard to call. This CDR3 spans 17 amino acids. The germline CDR1 and CDR2 sequences are SGHDT and YYEEEE. V lost 4 bases and J lost 0, with 17 bases in between. DNA for the CDR3: TGTGCCAGCAGCGCTGGACCCGGACGGTATAGCAATCAGCCCCAGCATTTT. As protein: CASSAGPGRYSNQPQHF. The full variable domain, its missing parts supplied by reference TRBV5-6 and TRBJ1-5, is DAGVTQSPTHLIKTRGQQVTLRCSPKSGHDTVSWYQQALGQGPQFIFQYYEEEERQRGNFPDRFSGHQFPNYSSELNVNALLLGDSALYLCASSAGPGRYSNQPQHFGDGTRLSIL.

This clone appeared a few times. The CDR3 reads CASSYYPGGSTDTQYF. The CDR3 coding sequence is TGTGCCAGCAGTTACTATCCCGGGGGGTCCACAGATACGCAGTATTTT. The chain links TRBV6-5 to TRBJ2-3; 7 bases map to TRBD2. Looked up from germline, CDR1 is MNHEY and CDR2 is SVGAGI. With 1 base clipped from V and 2 bases from J, the junction kept 6 bases outside the gene matches. The CDR3 sequence is 16 residues long.

This clone was recorded a few times. CDR3 coding DNA: TGTGCTAGTGGTCCCGGGTGGGGGACAGGCTCCTACGAGCAGTACTTC. Residues: CASGPGWGTGSYEQYF. The chain employs TRBV12-5 and TRBJ2-7; 8 bases are shared with TRBD1. Germline CDR1 LGHNT, CDR2 FRNRAP. The CDR3 length is 16 residues. The junction had 9 bases not matched to a gene; V was cut back by 5 bases and J by 0 bases.

This clone appeared a few times. The rearrangement joins TRBV25-1 to TRBJ2-7, with D unclear. There are 14 residues in the CDR3. The germline V gene has CDR1 MGHDK and CDR2 SYGVNS. Deletions cut 1 base from V and 0 bases from J, with 7 bases between. Here the CDR3 DNA reads TGTGCCAGCAGTGAATCAGAAGCCTCCTACGAGCAGTACTTC. This codes for CASSESEASYEQYF.

V is TRBV5-1 and J is TRBJ2-5; perhaps D is TRBD1 or TRBD2 (5 bases each). The CDR3 spans 12 residues. The germline V and J ends were trimmed by 4 bases and 5 bases, with 9 bases remaining between them. Germline V gene data show CDR1 as SGHRS and CDR2 as YFSETQ. CDR3 protein: CASSTGRETQYF. The DNA for the CDR3 is TGCGCCAGCAGCACGGGGCGGGAGACCCAGTACTTC.

This chain connects TRBV5-4 to TRBJ2-2, with D unclear. The CDR3 consists of 13 residues. Germline CDR1 SGHNT, CDR2 YYREEE (reference sequence). Trimming took 4 bases from V and 7 from J, leaving 11 bases between them. The DNA for the CDR3 is TGTGCCAGCAGCCCCCCGACTGGCGGGGAGCTGTTTTTT. It encodes CASSPPTGGELFF.